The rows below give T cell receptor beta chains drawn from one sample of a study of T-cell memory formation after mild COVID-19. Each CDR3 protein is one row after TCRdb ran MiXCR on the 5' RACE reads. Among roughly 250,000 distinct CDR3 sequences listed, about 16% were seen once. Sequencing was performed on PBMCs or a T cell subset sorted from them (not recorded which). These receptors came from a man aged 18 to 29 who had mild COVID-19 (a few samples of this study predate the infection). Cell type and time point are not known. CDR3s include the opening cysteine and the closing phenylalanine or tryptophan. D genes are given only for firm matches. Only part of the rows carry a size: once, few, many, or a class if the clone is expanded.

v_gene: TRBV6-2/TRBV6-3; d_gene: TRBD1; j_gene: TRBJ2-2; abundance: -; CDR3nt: TGTGCCACCGGACAGGGTGGCACCGGGGAGCTGTTTTTT; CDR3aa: CATGQGGTGELFF
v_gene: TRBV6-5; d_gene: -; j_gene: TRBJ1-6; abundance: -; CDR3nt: TGTGCCAGCAGGTACACAGGGTACAGGAATTCACCCCTCCACTTT; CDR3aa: CASRYTGYRNSPLHF
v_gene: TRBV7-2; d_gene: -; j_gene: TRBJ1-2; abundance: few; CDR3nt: TGTGCCAGCAGCTTAGGACATGTACGGGGCTACACCTTC; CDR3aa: CASSLGHVRGYTF
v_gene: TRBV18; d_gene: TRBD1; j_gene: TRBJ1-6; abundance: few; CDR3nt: TGTGCCAGCTCACGACCAGGGGGCCGTGGGGATAATTCACCCCTCCACTTT; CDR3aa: CASSRPGGRGDNSPLHF
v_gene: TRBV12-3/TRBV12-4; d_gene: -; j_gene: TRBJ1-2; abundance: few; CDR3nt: TGTGCCAGCACCTCCCAAGGGGGAAACTATGGCTACACCTTC; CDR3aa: CASTSQGGNYGYTF
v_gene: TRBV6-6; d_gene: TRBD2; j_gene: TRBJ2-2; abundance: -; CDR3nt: TGTGCCAGCAGGAGGCGGGGGTCGGCCGGGGAGCTGTTTTTT; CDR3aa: CASRRRGSAGELFF
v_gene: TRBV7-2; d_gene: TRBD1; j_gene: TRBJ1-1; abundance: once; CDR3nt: TGTGCCAGCAGCCGGGACAGGTCCACTGAAGCTTTCTTT; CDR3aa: CASSRDRSTEAFF
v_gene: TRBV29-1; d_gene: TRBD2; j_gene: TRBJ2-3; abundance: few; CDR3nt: TGCAGCGTTGGTCCACGGGGGGCAGATACGCAGTATTTT; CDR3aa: CSVGPRGADTQYF
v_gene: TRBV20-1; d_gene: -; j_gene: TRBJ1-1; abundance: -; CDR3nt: TGCAGTGCTAGTAGGAGGGGACATGAAGCTTTCTTT; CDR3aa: CSASRRGHEAFF
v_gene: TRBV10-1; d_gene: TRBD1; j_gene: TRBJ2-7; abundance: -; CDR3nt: TGCGCCAGCAGTGAGGGGACAGCTGACTACGAGCAGTACTTC; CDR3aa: CASSEGTADYEQYF
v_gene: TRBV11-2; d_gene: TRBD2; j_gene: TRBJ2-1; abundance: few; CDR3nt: TGTGCCAGCAGCTTACGTAGCGGGGATTACAATGAGCAGTTCTTC; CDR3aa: CASSLRSGDYNEQFF
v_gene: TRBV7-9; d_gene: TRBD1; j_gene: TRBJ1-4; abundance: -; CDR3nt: TGTGCCAGCAGCTCAGGGGGATCTGAAAAACTGTTTTTT; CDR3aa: CASSSGGSEKLFF
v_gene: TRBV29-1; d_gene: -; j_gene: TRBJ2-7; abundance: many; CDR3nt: TGCAGCGTTGAAGGGGACGGGTACTACGAGCAGTACTTC; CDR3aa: CSVEGDGYYEQYF